This is a list of T cell receptor beta chains from one sample in a study of shared clonotypes between healthy human individuals. Sequencing was performed with immunoSEQ multiplex PCR; in TCRdb, only in-frame clones are kept and a portion is missing. The sample gives 950,000 to 1,200,000 clones, approximately 80% of which show up once; approximately 0.9% is in the top ten. The sample taken for sequencing was memory CD4+ T cells from PBMCs. The receptors here all came from a young man in good health. Some clones in this sample may be carry-over from other donors' samples. CDR3s include the opening cysteine and the closing phenylalanine or tryptophan.

>TRBV5-4
CASSSGGGIYGYTF
>TRBV6-6
CASSPPPAHSYEQYF
>TRBV5-8
CASSPFSSGGFSYNEQFF
>TRBV25-1
CASSVPGPGGNSPLHF
>TRBV19
CASSMEGVRSYNEQFF
>TRBV28
CASRLPNQRGYTF
>TRBV7-2
CASSLEATGELFF
>TRBV2
CASSERGMGLAGVNEQFF
>TRBV5-1
CASRETPGEGNTIYF
>TRBV4-3
CASSQAADLRDTQYF
>TRBV4-2
CASSLRTGGMNTEAFF
>TRBV18
CASSRGPDTGELFF
>TRBV6-5
CASSYSLLAPLYEQYF
>TRBV10-3
CAISQRGMGPNNEQFF
>TRBV4-1
CASSQGAVGGAPQPQHF
>TRBV2
CASSAIASNQPQHF
>TRBV7-3
CASSRGQGETQYF
>TRBV5-1
CASSLGGGAKNIQYF
>TRBV28
CASSLFSDGGGGYTF
>TRBV28
CGTGTSLGGANVLTF